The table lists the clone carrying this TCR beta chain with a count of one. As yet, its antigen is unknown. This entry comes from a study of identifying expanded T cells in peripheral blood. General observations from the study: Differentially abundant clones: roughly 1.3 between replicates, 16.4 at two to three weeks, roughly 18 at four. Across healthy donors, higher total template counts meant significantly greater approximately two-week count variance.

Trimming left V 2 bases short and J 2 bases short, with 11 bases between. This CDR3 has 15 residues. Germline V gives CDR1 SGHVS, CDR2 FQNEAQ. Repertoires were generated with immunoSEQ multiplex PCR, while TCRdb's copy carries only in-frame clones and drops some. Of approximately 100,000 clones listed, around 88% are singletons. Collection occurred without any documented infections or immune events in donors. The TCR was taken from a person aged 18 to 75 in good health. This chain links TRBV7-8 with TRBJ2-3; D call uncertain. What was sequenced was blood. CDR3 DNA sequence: TGTGCCAGCAGCTTAAGTGGGGTGAACACAGATACGCAGTATTTT. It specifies CASSLSGVNTDTQYF.